Included here is one T cell receptor (beta chain) sequence, with context. This record comes from a study of blood T cell repertoires in COVID-19. Study-level background: Donors in the United States, Italy and Spain gave samples during acute or convalescent COVID-19.

Some clones are missing from TCRdb's copy, which holds only in-frame ones; the method was immunoSEQ multiplex PCR. The sample yields some 220,000 clones, about 90% seen once. The germline V and J ends were trimmed by 6 bases and 3 bases, with 14 bases remaining between them. The germline V gene has CDR1 SNHLY and CDR2 FYNNEI. This CDR3 spans 14 amino acids. This TCR came from a man aged 25-45 years with COVID-19, enrolled during active disease. Sequenced material: peripheral blood. The chain carries TRBV2 and TRBJ2-5, with D possibly being TRBD1 (6 bases). The CDR3 here is CASRAWTEEETQYF. CDR3 bases: TGTGCCAGCAGGGCATGGACAGAAGAAGAGACCCAGTACTTC.